This TCR beta chain stems from a study of shared clonotypes between healthy human individuals. The overall study: Aged between 18 and 49, the donors were two women and three men.

A word on this clone: Its target is unknown.

From germline, CDR1 is MNHEY and CDR2 SVGAGI. The germline V and J ends were trimmed by 0 bases and 1 base, with 12 bases remaining between them. The CDR3 extends over 16 amino acids. Study results and limitations: Depth of sequencing was expected to influence donor clonotype sharing.

Using immunoSEQ multiplex PCR, the repertoire was profiled, and TCRdb retains in-frame clones only, with some absent. The sample comprises around 1,100,000 clones, about 72% of which are singletons, and 0.89% rests with the top ten. The source is a man younger than 30 in good health. Some clones in this sample may be carry-over from other donors' samples. The chain employs TRBV6-5 and TRBJ1-2; D is possibly TRBD1 (5 bases). Sequences were obtained from memory CD4+ T cells from PBMCs. Subset specified: CD45RA-negative fraction. CDR3 DNA sequence: TGTGCCAGCAGTTACTCTTCGGGGGGAGTTAACTATGGCTACACCTTC. Translated, it gives CASSYSSGGVNYGYTF.